Following are 30 T cell receptor beta chains from one sample sequenced in a study of blood T cell repertoires in COVID-19. The repertoire was sequenced with immunoSEQ multiplex PCR; TCRdb's copy has only in-frame clones and lacks some. The repertoire holds 490,000 or so clones, 88% seen once, with 1.5% to 2% in the top ten. The material sequenced was PBMCs or T cells enriched from blood (not recorded which). The receptors originated from a woman between 40 and 50 years old who had recovered from COVID-19.

This clone was counted once. The chain joins TRBV9 to TRBJ2-5, with 8 bases matching TRBD2. V was pared by 0 bases and J by 4 bases, with 5 bases of the junction left unmatched. Germline assignment: CDR1 SGDLS and CDR2 YYNGEE. The CDR3 extends over 15 amino acids. Here the CDR3 reads CASSVVSSGRETQYF. The CDR3 coding sequence is TGTGCCAGCAGCGTAGTATCCAGCGGGAGAGAGACCCAGTACTTC.

This chain links TRBV3-1 (or the pseudogene TRBV3-2) with TRBJ1-6, with TRBD1 as a possible D gene (6 bases). The CDR3 consists of 15 residues. Germline values: CDR1 LGHDT, CDR2 YNNKEL (reference sequence). Trimming shortened V by 2 bases and J by 10 bases, and 15 bases separated the two germline ends. Here the CDR3 DNA reads TGTGCCAGCAGCCAACCAGGGGAGGGGGAATCACCCCTCCACTTT. Translating it yields CASSQPGEGESPLHF.

J is TRBJ2-3 and V is TRBV7-9; 12 bases line up with TRBD2. The junction had 4 bases not matched to a gene; V was cut back by 3 bases and J by 3 bases. This CDR3 is built from 16 residues. Germline V gene sequence: CDR1 SEHNR, CDR2 FQNEAQ (reference sequence). DNA of the CDR3: TGTGCCAGCAGCTTCCTAGCGGGAGGGGTTACAGATACGCAGTATTTT. Translating it yields CASSFLAGGVTDTQYF.

CDR3 sequence (DNA): TGCGCCAGCAGCCAGGCTGGGGACAGCTATGCTGAAGCTTTCTTT. This gives the protein CASSQAGDSYAEAFF. The chain employs TRBV4-3 and TRBJ1-1; TRBD1 aligns across 7 bases. J lost 6 bases, V lost 3 bases, and 10 bases had no gene match. Germline lookup yields CDR1 LGHNA and CDR2 YSLEER. CDR3 length: 15 residues.

This clone appeared a few times. The V call is TRBV27, the J call TRBJ2-1; D possibly corresponds to TRBD2 (6 bases). V was shortened by 3 bases and J by 16 bases, with 19 bases between the two germline ends. The CDR3 spans 13 residues. CDR1 and CDR2 from the germline V gene are MNHEY and SMNVEV (reference sequence). CDR3 sequence: CASSLTGVPGEFF. Here the CDR3 DNA reads TGTGCCAGCAGTTTGACGGGAGTGCCGGGGGAATTCTTC.

V gene TRBV5-1 combines with J gene TRBJ1-4; a weak D match, TRBD1 (5 bases). This CDR3 spans 13 amino acids. The V end lost 4 bases, the J end lost 7 bases, and 11 bases lay between the germline ends. Germline V CDR1 and CDR2: SGHRS, YFSETQ. The CDR3 reads CASSPGVAEKLFF. The CDR3 DNA follows: TGCGCCAGCAGCCCGGGGGTGGCTGAAAAACTGTTTTTT. Based on the CDR3 plus reference TRBV5-1 and TRBJ1-4, the full variable domain is KAGVTQTPRYLIKTRGQQVTLSCSPISGHRSVSWYQQTPGQGLQFLFEYFSETQRNKGNFPGRFSGRQFSNSRSEMNVSTLELGDSALYLCASSPGVAEKLFFGSGTQLSVL.

The V call is TRBV5-1, the J call TRBJ2-7; TRBD2 aligns across 9 bases. Germline CDR1 is SGHRS and CDR2 is YFSETQ. The CDR3 runs to 15 residues. V was pared by 6 bases and J by 4 bases, with 11 bases of the junction left unmatched. In nucleotides, the CDR3 is TGCGCCAGCACCCGTGAGGCGGGAGGGTTTTACGAGCAGTACTTC. Protein sequence: CASTREAGGFYEQYF.

V is TRBV24-1 and J is TRBJ2-5, with D maybe TRBD2 (6 bases). Germline assignment: CDR1 KGHDR and CDR2 SFDVKD. This CDR3 has 15 residues. V lost 4 bases and J lost 4, with 15 bases in between. The CDR3 DNA reads TGTGCCACCAGTGACCCGCGGCGGGGTGGAGAGACCCAGTACTTC. Its protein is CATSDPRRGGETQYF.

The V gene is TRBV7-2, the J gene TRBJ2-5; D perhaps matches TRBD2 (6 bases). This CDR3 contains 14 residues. Deletions cut 2 bases from V and 10 bases from J, with 17 bases between. Germline-derived CDR1 and CDR2 are SGHTA and FQGNSA. As DNA, the CDR3 is TGTGCCAGCAGCTTAATAATGTCCTCCGGGAGCCAGTACTTC. It is translated as CASSLIMSSGSQYF.

The chain joins TRBV30 to TRBJ1-2; TRBD1 agrees at 7 bases. The CDR3 is 11 amino acids. The V gene's germline CDR1 is GTSNPN and CDR2 SVGIG (reference sequence). The V segment lost 4 bases and the J segment 5 bases; nucleotides outside the gene matches: 1. CDR3 nucleotides: TGTGCCTGGATACAGGGGTATGGCTACACCTTC. Its protein product is CAWIQGYGYTF.

The genes are TRBV18 and TRBJ1-1, with TRBD1 matching over 10 bases. V was clipped by 0 bases and J by 5 bases; unmatched bases: 9. Germline V gene lookup returns CDR1 KGHSH and CDR2 LQKENI. The CDR3 has 17 amino acids. This chain's CDR3 is CASSPPLTGGLRTEAFF. CDR3 coding DNA: TGTGCCAGCTCACCACCGCTGACAGGGGGCTTAAGGACTGAAGCTTTCTTT.

The gene calls are TRBV6-2 or TRBV6-3 and TRBJ2-2; 7 bases fit TRBD2. V shed 6 bases and J 5 bases; nucleotides not matched to a gene: 12. CDR3 length: 16 residues. Germline V gene sequence: CDR1 MNHEY, CDR2 SVGEGT. The CDR3 reads CASSVSGTGGTGELFF. The CDR3 region has the DNA TGTGCCAGCAGCGTCAGCGGGACTGGTGGGACCGGGGAGCTGTTTTTT.

The chain combines TRBV6-5 with TRBJ2-7; 9 bases map to TRBD1. Germline lookup yields CDR1 MNHEY and CDR2 SVGAGI. The CDR3 has 15 residues. The ends lost 6 bases at V and 0 bases at J; junction bases unmatched: 6. DNA of the CDR3: TGTGCCAGCAGCCGCGGACAGGGGAGCTCCTACGAGCAGTACTTC. As protein: CASSRGQGSSYEQYF.

This rearrangement joins TRBV5-4 to TRBJ2-5, with TRBD2 identical over 13 bases. The length of the CDR3 is 15 residues. The trim removed 0 bases at V and 5 bases at J, leaving 1 base unmatched. Germline CDR1 is SGHNT and CDR2 is YYREEE (reference sequence). This chain's CDR3 is CASSLELAGGETQYF. CDR3 sequence (DNA): TGTGCCAGCAGCTTGGAACTAGCGGGAGGGGAGACCCAGTACTTC.

This CDR3 is CASSLSFGLEKLFF. CDR3 sequence (DNA): TGTGCCAGCAGTTTATCGTTCGGACTTGAAAAACTGTTTTTT. The rearrangement uses TRBV27 and TRBJ1-4; D is ambiguous. V was cut by 0 bases and J by 7 bases, with 9 bases left in between. The CDR3 spans 14 residues. Germline lookup yields CDR1 MNHEY and CDR2 SMNVEV (reference sequence).

The chain joins TRBV15 to TRBJ1-2, with 9 positions matching TRBD1. The CDR3 spans 16 residues. V was clipped by 5 bases and J by 4 bases; unmatched bases: 11. CDR1 LNHNV and CDR2 YYDKDF come from the germline V gene (reference sequence). The CDR3: CATSRDRETLFYGYTF. The CDR3 DNA follows: TGTGCCACCAGCCGGGACAGGGAGACCTTGTTCTATGGCTACACCTTC.

The chain carries TRBV15 and TRBJ2-5; 9 bases match TRBD2. This CDR3 region has 18 residues. Germline V CDR1 and CDR2: LNHNV, YYDKDF (reference sequence). The V gene end was trimmed by 0 bases and the J gene end by 2 bases; junction bases not matched to a gene: 10. The CDR3 sequence: CATSRDEMLAGLQETQYF. The CDR3, as DNA: TGTGCCACCAGCAGAGATGAGATGCTAGCGGGGCTTCAAGAGACCCAGTACTTC. The whole variable domain, filled in from reference TRBV15 and TRBJ2-5, reads DAMVIQNPRYQVTQFGKPVTLSCSQTLNHNVMYWYQQKSSQAPKLLFHYYDKDFNNEADTPDNFQSRRPNTSFCFLDIRSPGLGDTAMYLCATSRDEMLAGLQETQYFGPGTRLLVL.

The rearrangement links TRBV18 to TRBJ2-1; 8 nucleotides match TRBD2. The CDR3 is 17 amino acids. Germline-derived CDR1 and CDR2 are KGHSH and LQKENI. Unmatched junction bases numbered 16, after V lost 4 bases and J lost 8 bases. CDR3: CASSLRTAGGTGDEQFF. The CDR3 DNA sequence: TGTGCCAGCTCACTCAGGACCGCGGGAGGCACCGGGGATGAGCAGTTCTTC.

V is TRBV7-2 and J is TRBJ2-2, with D possibly being TRBD2 (7 bases). The length of the CDR3 is 18 residues. Trimming pared 5 bases from V and 7 bases from J, leaving 26 bases between. Germline V gene lookup returns CDR1 SGHTA and CDR2 FQGNSA. In DNA form, the CDR3 reads TGTGCCAGCAGCGGACCGGGACTACCCGTAAGAGGGGGCGGGGAGCTGTTTTTT. Its protein is CASSGPGLPVRGGGELFF.

This clone appeared a single time. The chain is built from TRBV3-1 (or the pseudogene TRBV3-2) and TRBJ2-3; 12 positions match TRBD2. Germline CDR1 reads LGHDT; CDR2 reads YNNKEL (reference sequence). V was clipped by 0 bases and J by 2 bases; unmatched bases: 6. The CDR3 extends over 18 amino acids. CDR3 coding DNA: TGTGCCAGCAGCCAAGACGGGACTAGCGGGTTCCTCACAGATACGCAGTATTTT. It yields the protein CASSQDGTSGFLTDTQYF.

The rearrangement uses TRBV7-9 and TRBJ1-3; tentative D call: TRBD1 (6 bases). The germline CDR1 and CDR2 sequences are SEHNR and FQNEAQ (reference sequence). The V and J ends lost 1 base and 1 base respectively, with 11 bases between them. The length of the CDR3 is 16 residues. As DNA, the CDR3 is TGTGCCAGCAGCTTAGTGGCAGGGGAGTCTGGAAACACCATATATTTT. Its translation is CASSLVAGESGNTIYF.

This clone was counted once. The rearrangement uses TRBV5-1 and TRBJ2-7; 7 nucleotides agree with TRBD1. Germline lookup yields CDR1 SGHRS and CDR2 YFSETQ. V lost 0 bases, J lost 6 bases, and 12 bases stayed unmatched. The CDR3 contains 16 residues. CDR3 nucleotide sequence: TGCGCCAGCAGCTTGGGCCTACGGGACAGCTCCCCCGAGCAGTACTTC. It specifies CASSLGLRDSSPEQYF. Supplemented by reference TRBV5-1 and TRBJ2-7, the full variable domain reads KAGVTQTPRYLIKTRGQQVTLSCSPISGHRSVSWYQQTPGQGLQFLFEYFSETQRNKGNFPGRFSGRQFSNSRSEMNVSTLELGDSALYLCASSLGLRDSSPEQYFGPGTRLTVT.

This clone appeared once. This chain uses TRBV4-3 with TRBJ2-1; 8 bases agree with TRBD2. The J segment lost 12 bases and the V segment lost 4 bases, leaving 20 bases of the junction unmatched. CDR3 size: 17 residues. Germline CDR1 LGHNA, CDR2 YSLEER. The CDR3 region is CASSPGGQSGSMNLQFF. For the CDR3, the DNA is TGCGCCAGCAGCCCCGGAGGCCAAAGCGGGAGCATGAATTTGCAGTTCTTC.

The chain combines TRBV7-2 with TRBJ2-3; 9 bases map to TRBD2. This CDR3 region has 15 residues. J was trimmed by 4 bases and V by 1 base; bases with no gene match: 3. Germline CDR1 is SGHTA and CDR2 is FQGNSA. CDR3 loop: CASSLDIAGADTQYF. The CDR3, as DNA: TGTGCCAGCAGCTTAGATATAGCGGGAGCAGATACGCAGTATTTT.

The rearrangement joins TRBV11-3 to TRBJ1-3; D may be TRBD1 (5 bases). Trimming took 5 bases from V and 0 from J, leaving 11 bases between them. The CDR3 is 15 amino acids. The germline CDR1 and CDR2 sequences are SGHNT and YENEEA. In DNA, the CDR3 is TGTGCCAGCAGCGTCCCAGGGAACTCTGGAAACACCATATATTTT. Encoded protein: CASSVPGNSGNTIYF.

The CDR3 reads CASSLAETSGRGGELFF. Here the CDR3 DNA reads TGCGCCAGCAGCTTGGCCGAAACTAGCGGGAGAGGCGGGGAGCTGTTTTTT. The chain employs TRBV5-1 and TRBJ2-2; TRBD2 matches 11 bases. Germline V lookup: CDR1 SGHRS, CDR2 YFSETQ. The V segment lost 0 bases and the J segment 7 bases; nucleotides outside the gene matches: 8. This CDR3 has 17 amino acids. Full variable domain (outside the CDR3, taken from reference TRBV5-1 and TRBJ2-2): KAGVTQTPRYLIKTRGQQVTLSCSPISGHRSVSWYQQTPGQGLQFLFEYFSETQRNKGNFPGRFSGRQFSNSRSEMNVSTLELGDSALYLCASSLAETSGRGGELFFGEGSRLTVL.

The chain is built from TRBV27 and TRBJ2-1; no clear D gene. Germline loops: CDR1 MNHEY, CDR2 SMNVEV (reference sequence). V lost 2 bases, J lost 5 bases, and 4 bases lay in between. This CDR3 has 12 residues. The CDR3 loop reads CASSLGHNEQFF. The CDR3 DNA reads as TGTGCCAGCAGTTTAGGCCACAATGAGCAGTTCTTC.

The CDR3 coding sequence is TGCGCCAGCAGCCGAGACGGGGAGTGGGGCTACACCTTC. It yields the protein CASSRDGEWGYTF. This sequence joins TRBV5-1 and TRBJ1-2; D unresolved. The ends were cut back, 4 bases at V and 8 bases at J, with 15 bases in the middle. Germline CDR1 is SGHRS and CDR2 is YFSETQ. The CDR3 extends over 13 amino acids.

This clone was detected a few times. This chain connects TRBV5-1 to TRBJ2-7, with TRBD2 identical over 11 bases. Germline V gene sequence: CDR1 SGHRS, CDR2 YFSETQ. The CDR3 extends over 15 amino acids. V was clipped by 3 bases and J by 7 bases; unmatched bases: 9. The CDR3 region has the DNA TGCGCCAGCAGCTCGGTGGGGACTAGCGGTGGGGAGCAGTACTTC. It is translated as CASSSVGTSGGEQYF.

This clone was observed at least ten times. This chain uses TRBV10-1 with TRBJ2-3; D is unclear. Germline lookup yields CDR1 WNHNN and CDR2 SYGVQD (reference sequence). The V end was cut by 0 bases, the J end by 6 bases, with 10 bases between. The CDR3 loop spans 14 amino acids. In DNA, the CDR3 is TGCGCCAGCAGTGAGTCATTATCTCGGGATACGCAGTATTTT. Translation: CASSESLSRDTQYF.